The subject of this entry is one TCR beta chain. This clonotype occurred many times. This receptor's antigen is unknown. The germline gene is not matched at one end of the junction; a read error may be the cause. This record belongs to a study of response to subunit inactivated influenza vaccine (dated by TCRdb to 2016 to 2019). At the level of the whole study: Deep quantitative profiling of the T cell receptor repertoire was used in the study to follow responses to a trivalent subunit inactivated influenza vaccine.

Here is what the overall study found, with its caveats: According to the authors, only a limited number of new T cells may be recruited by each seasonal influenza vaccination.

Preparation of the library involved RT-PCR. Sequencer: Illumina HiSeq 2500. The public reads were reanalyzed by TCRdb: fastp trimming at Q25, MiXCR alignment, in-frame beta chains only. Identical CDR3 protein sequences are pooled into one entry, listed with their most common genes and DNA. This sample comprises approximately 570,000 distinct CDR3 sequences, under 9% of them detected only once. The ten largest clonotypes hold under 15% of the sample. The germline V gene supplies CDR1 SGHTA and CDR2 FQGNSA. Counted from cysteine to phenylalanine, this CDR3 has 13 amino acids. Just the 39-base CDR3 DNA is kept, in frame starting at base 1.

The sequence derives from a man aged 45 to 75 who received an inactivated influenza vaccine. Donor details come from another sample of the same person, matched by shared clones. The rearranged segments are TRBV7-2 and TRBJ2-4, with TRBD2 perhaps the D gene, on 6 matching bases. This specimen was PBMCs from blood, taken 23 to 25 months after vaccination. The CDR3 region has the sequence CASSLGREQGSQF. The sequence in DNA is TGTGCCAGCAGCTTAGGCCGGGAGCAGGGTAGCCAGTTC.